A single sample gave rise to the 31 T cell receptor beta chains below, sequenced in a study of glioma-infiltrating T cells. The iRepertoire nested amplicon-rescue multiplex PCR amplified TCR alpha and beta CDR3s from RNA. TCRdb redid the calling of the multiplex PCR reads with MiXCR, one entry per CDR3 protein. The table records 170,000 or so distinct CDR3 sequences, around 45% of them present only once. Sequenced input: glioma tissue, nonneoplastic brain tissue, or PBMCs (not recorded which). Receptors originate from a human donor with low-grade glioma or glioblastoma, undergoing nonglioma brain surgery, or in good health (not recorded which).

This clonotype has a count of ten or more. The CDR3 reads CASSDGGRNEQFF. CDR3 nucleotides: TGTGCCAGCAGTGACGGGGGGCGCAATGAGCAGTTCTTC. V usage is TRBV2 and J usage is TRBJ2-1; D might be TRBD2 (7 bases). The CDR3 runs 13 residues. Germline V gives CDR1 SNHLY, CDR2 FYNNEI. Trimming pared 3 bases from V and 6 bases from J, leaving 9 bases between.

In its sample, this clonotype was seen a few times. The chain links TRBV5-1 to TRBJ2-3; TRBD1 or TRBD2 may be the D gene (5 bases each). CDR1 and CDR2 (germline): SGHRS, YFSETQ. This CDR3 has 16 amino acids. The V end was cut by 5 bases, the J end by 0 bases, with 16 bases between. The CDR3 sequence is CASRAEGIASTDTQYF. In DNA form, the CDR3 reads TGCGCCAGCAGAGCTGAGGGGATAGCTAGCACAGATACGCAGTATTTT.

There are a few counts of this clonotype. J is TRBJ2-1 and V is TRBV5-1, with D perhaps TRBD1 or TRBD2 (5 bases each). Germline CDR1 reads SGHRS; CDR2 reads YFSETQ. This CDR3 contains 15 residues. V lost 0 bases and J 5 bases, leaving 12 bases between the germline ends. DNA of the CDR3: TGCGCCAGCAGCTTGGATTGGGGGTCTGACAATGAGCAGTTCTTC. This translates into CASSLDWGSDNEQFF.

This clonotype occurred many times. This rearrangement joins TRBV10-3 to TRBJ2-7, with D tentatively TRBD1 (6 bases). CDR3 length: 12 residues. With 3 bases removed from V and 10 bases from J, the gap between germline ends came to 13 bases. Germline V gene sequence: CDR1 ENHRY, CDR2 SYGVKD. CDR3 DNA sequence: TGTGCCATCAGTGACTTGGGGGCAGATCAGTACTTC. Its protein is CAISDLGADQYF.

This clonotype was observed at least ten times. The chain combines TRBV10-3 with TRBJ2-3, with 7 bases aligning to TRBD1. Germline values: CDR1 ENHRY, CDR2 SYGVKD. CDR3 length: 12 amino acids. The ends lost 3 bases at V and 6 bases at J; junction bases unmatched: 0. The CDR3 DNA follows: TGTGCCATCAGTGACAGGGGGGATACGCAGTATTTT. Protein product: CAISDRGDTQYF.

The rearrangement uses TRBV18 and TRBJ1-2; D may be TRBD1 (5 bases). The CDR3 covers 16 residues. V lost 10 bases and J 4 bases, leaving 25 bases between the germline ends. The germline gives CDR1 KGHSH, CDR2 LQKENI. CDR3 residues: CAISHYRIRWGYGYTF. CDR3 in DNA: TGTGCCATCTCGCATTACAGGATTCGTTGGGGCTATGGCTACACCTTC.

Points on this clonotype: A much larger clone lies one base from this, so it may be a read error. This chain links TRBV27 with TRBJ2-5, with 7 nucleotides matching TRBD1. The J segment lost 7 bases and the V segment lost 7 bases, leaving 6 bases of the junction unmatched. CDR1 is MNHEY, CDR2 SMNVEV, per germline (reference sequence). The CDR3 has 12 amino acids. CDR3 residues: CASKGAEGTQYF. CDR3 DNA: TGTGCCAGCAAGGGGGCCGAAGGGACCCAGTACTTC.

In the case of this clonotype: A read error may be the cause here, since a much bigger clone is one base away. This chain connects TRBV20-1 to TRBJ2-3; 9 bases align to TRBD2. Germline loops: CDR1 DFQATT, CDR2 SNEGSKA (reference sequence). Unmatched junction bases numbered 13, after V lost 5 bases and J lost 7 bases. This CDR3 comprises 15 residues. For the CDR3, the DNA is TGCAGTGCTCTTTTTGGGGCGGGAGGGAGCAATACGCAGTATTTT. Its protein product is CSALFGAGGSNTQYF.

This clonotype was seen many times. The V and J genes are TRBV7-3 and TRBJ2-1, with D hard to call. Per the germline V gene, CDR1 is SGHTA and CDR2 is FQGTGA. The V gene lost 1 base and the J gene lost 6 bases, with 7 bases spanning the gap. The CDR3 sequence is 13 residues long. Written as DNA, the CDR3 is TGTGCCAGCAGCTTAAGACTTTCCAATGAGCAGTTCTTC. It is translated as CASSLRLSNEQFF.

This clonotype was recorded a few times. V usage is TRBV5-1 and J usage is TRBJ2-1, with 12 bases fitting TRBD2. With V trimmed by 3 bases and J by 9 bases, 10 bases remained unmatched. Germline CDR1 is SGHRS and CDR2 is YFSETQ. The length of the CDR3 is 16 residues. CDR3 bases: TGCGCCAGCAGCTCGCTTAGACTAGCGGGAGTGGGTGAGCAGTTCTTC. It specifies CASSSLRLAGVGEQFF.

This clonotype showed up many times. The J gene is TRBJ2-7, the V gene TRBV20-1; D gene uncertain. Between the trimmed V and J ends, which lost 2 bases and 3 bases, there was a span of 11 bases. The CDR3 loop spans 13 amino acids. Per the germline V gene, CDR1 is DFQATT and CDR2 is SNEGSKA (reference sequence). The CDR3 nucleotides are TGCAGTGCTAGATCGGACCGACGCTACGAGCAGTACTTC. Translated, it gives CSARSDRRYEQYF.

This clonotype was seen many times. The chain links TRBV20-1 to TRBJ2-7; 9 bases align to TRBD1. CDR1 DFQATT and CDR2 SNEGSKA come from the germline V gene (reference sequence). V shed 3 bases and J 5 bases; nucleotides not matched to a gene: 5. The CDR3 extends over 13 amino acids. The CDR3 nucleotides are TGCAGTGCTAGCTTGGACAGGGGACACGAGCAGTACTTC. Protein: CSASLDRGHEQYF.

On this clonotype: A much more abundant neighbour one base away suggests this may be a read error. The V gene is TRBV20-1, the J gene TRBJ2-7, with 11 bases fitting TRBD2. Germline-derived CDR1 and CDR2 are DFQATT and SNEGSKA (reference sequence). The CDR3 contains 14 residues. DNA of the CDR3: TGCAGTGCTAGGGATAGCGGGAGGGTCCACGAGCGGTACTTC. Residues: CSARDSGRVHERYF.

V usage is TRBV15 and J usage is TRBJ2-2, with 8 positions matching TRBD2. In germline, CDR1 is LNHNV, CDR2 YYDKDF (reference sequence). With 3 bases clipped from V and 2 bases from J, the junction kept 8 bases outside the gene matches. The CDR3 loop spans 17 amino acids. The CDR3 region has the DNA TGTGCCACCAGCAGGGACGGGAGCGGGGGAAACACCGGGGAGCTGTTTTTT. It encodes CATSRDGSGGNTGELFF. Full variable domain (rest looked up from reference TRBV15 and TRBJ2-2): DAMVIQNPRYQVTQFGKPVTLSCSQTLNHNVMYWYQQKSSQAPKLLFHYYDKDFNNEADTPDNFQSRRPNTSFCFLDIRSPGLGDTAMYLCATSRDGSGGNTGELFFGEGSRLTVL.

The chain uses TRBV10-3 and TRBJ2-1; perhaps TRBD2 as D (6 bases). V lost 5 bases to trimming and J lost 0 bases, with 14 bases between them. This CDR3 has 16 amino acids. Germline V gene lookup returns CDR1 ENHRY and CDR2 SYGVKD. The CDR3 loop reads CAISPRESSSYNEQFF. The CDR3 nucleotides read TGTGCCATCAGTCCCCGGGAGTCTAGCTCCTACAATGAGCAGTTCTTC.

The rearrangement links TRBV7-2 to TRBJ2-5; D remains ambiguous. The CDR3 extends over 13 amino acids. Germline assignment: CDR1 SGHTA and CDR2 FQGNSA. The germline V and J ends were trimmed by 0 bases and 5 bases, with 7 bases remaining between them. The CDR3, as DNA: TGTGCCAGCAGCTTAGCCAGGAATGAGACCCAGTACTTC. It is translated as CASSLARNETQYF.

With regard to this clonotype: One junction end disagrees with the germline gene, perhaps due to a read error. The chain combines TRBV5-1 with TRBJ1-1, with D hard to call. The CDR3 contains 14 residues. From germline, CDR1 is SGHRS and CDR2 YFSETQ. CDR3 nucleotides: TGCGCCAGCAGTTTGGCCCCGGGAAAGAATGAAGCTTTCTTT. Protein product: CASSLAPGKNEAFF. Full variable domain (outside the CDR3, taken from reference TRBV5-1 and TRBJ1-1): KAGVTQTPRYLIKTRGQQVTLSCSPISGHRSVSWYQQTPGQGLQFLFEYFSETQRNKGNFPGRFSGRQFSNSRSEMNVSTLELGDSALYLCASSLAPGKNEAFFGQGTRLTVV.

This clonotype was observed at least ten times. This rearrangement joins TRBV6-1 to TRBJ2-1; 11 nucleotides align to TRBD2. V lost 8 bases to trimming and J lost 10 bases; unmatched junction nucleotides: 4. CDR1 MNHNS and CDR2 SASEGT come from the germline V gene. The CDR3 length is 12 residues. CDR3 residues: CASFSGRDEQFF. CDR3 nucleotides: TGTGCCAGCTTTAGCGGGAGGGACGAGCAGTTCTTC.

This clonotype was seen just once. One end of the junction fails to match germline, which may point to a read error. V usage is TRBV6-1 and J usage is TRBJ2-3, with 10 bases matching TRBD2. Germline V lookup: CDR1 MNHNS, CDR2 SASEGT. This CDR3 is built from 18 residues. The CDR3 protein is CAISLGLAVGIIPDTQYF. The CDR3 DNA is TGTGCCATCAGTCTCGGACTAGCGGTAGGGATAATACCAGATACGCAGTATTTT.

The chain uses TRBV12-3 or TRBV12-4 and TRBJ2-7; D gene uncertain. This CDR3 has 11 residues. V was cut by 3 bases and J by 10 bases, with 10 bases left in between. CDR3 nucleotide sequence: TGTGCCAGCAGTTTGAGAGGCCATCAGTACTTC. Translating it yields CASSLRGHQYF.

The CDR3 sequence is CATSRHGGPRELVLGPRYEQYF. CDR3 DNA sequence: TGTGCCACCAGCAGACATGGGGGCCCGCGGGAGTTAGTTCTTGGACCAAGATACGAGCAGTACTTC. This chain uses TRBV15 with TRBJ2-7, with a weak D call TRBD2 (7 bases). The V gene's germline CDR1 is LNHNV and CDR2 YYDKDF (reference sequence). Deletions cut 2 bases from V and 4 bases from J, with 36 bases between. The CDR3 runs to 22 residues.

This clonotype occurred many times. The chain employs TRBV7-2 and TRBJ2-5; D tentatively reads TRBD1 or TRBD2 (6 bases each). V was pared by 5 bases and J by 9 bases, with 22 bases between. CDR3 length equals 15 residues. Germline CDR1 and CDR2: SGHTA and FQGNSA. The CDR3 DNA sequence: TGTGCCAGCAGCCAGGAGGGGGAGGTCGGGTTGCCCCAGTACTTC. Protein product: CASSQEGEVGLPQYF.

There are many counts of this clonotype. This chain connects TRBV28 to TRBJ2-7; 7 bases line up with TRBD2. Per germline, CDR1 MDHEN and CDR2 SYDVKM. J gave up 0 bases and V 7 bases, and 12 bases lay outside the gene matches. This CDR3 is built from 16 residues. The CDR3 sequence: CASNIPSGDSSYEQYF. As DNA, the CDR3 is TGTGCCAGCAATATTCCTAGCGGAGATAGCTCCTACGAGCAGTACTTC. The variable domain in full, completed from reference TRBV28 and TRBJ2-7, reads DVKVTQSSRYLVKRTGEKVFLECVQDMDHENMFWYRQDPGLGLRLIYFSYDVKMKEKGDIPEGYSVSREKKERFSLILESASTNQTSMYLCASNIPSGDSSYEQYFGPGTRLTVT.

Points on this clonotype: This sequence may be a read error, since a much larger clone differs from it by one base. The genes are TRBV28 and TRBJ1-1; D gene ambiguous. The length of the CDR3 is 16 residues. Germline CDR1 reads MDHEN; CDR2 reads SYDVKM. Trimming shortened V by 6 bases and J by 0 bases, and 17 bases separated the two germline ends. DNA for the CDR3: TGTGCCAGCAGGAGGGAGGACGCGGCCCTGAACACTGAAGCTTTCTTT. Translating it yields CASRREDAALNTEAFF.

In this sample, this clonotype turned up many times. The chain has TRBV3-1 and TRBJ2-7; the D gene is possibly TRBD1 (6 bases). Germline CDR1 reads LGHDT; CDR2 reads YNNKEL (reference sequence). Trimming left V 5 bases short and J 5 bases short, with 10 bases between. The CDR3 spans 12 residues. The CDR3 nucleotides are TGTGCCAGCAGCATCGGGACAAACGAGCAGTACTTC. Translated, it gives CASSIGTNEQYF.

This clonotype was observed at least ten times. This chain connects TRBV28 to TRBJ1-6; D not certain. Germline values: CDR1 MDHEN, CDR2 SYDVKM. Deletions cut 2 bases from V and 7 bases from J, with 12 bases between. This CDR3 spans 15 amino acids. The CDR3 DNA follows: TGTGCCAGCAGTTTAATGTCGAACCAAAATTCACCCCTCCACTTT. It is translated as CASSLMSNQNSPLHF.

The chain couples TRBV10-3 to TRBJ1-6; D possibly corresponds to TRBD1 (6 bases). Germline CDR1 is ENHRY and CDR2 is SYGVKD. The CDR3 is 14 amino acids. Trimming stripped 6 bases from V and 5 bases from J, with 11 bases between. DNA of the CDR3: TGTGCCATCAGACAGGGACGAGATAATTCACCCCTCCACTTT. Residues: CAIRQGRDNSPLHF.

On this clonotype itself: This may be a read error: a much more frequent sequence differs by one nucleotide. CDR3 nucleotide sequence: TGTGCCAGCAGTATTATCGGGAGCTACAATGAGCAGTTCTTC. It is translated as CASSIIGSYNEQFF. The V and J genes are TRBV25-1 and TRBJ2-1; a possible D gene is TRBD2 (6 bases). Trimming removed 5 bases from V and 3 bases from J, with 11 bases in between. Germline assignment: CDR1 MGHDK and CDR2 SYGVNS. The CDR3 is 14 amino acids.

Many counts were recorded for this clonotype. The chain employs TRBV28 and TRBJ1-2; no reliable D call. Trimming stripped 2 bases from V and 4 bases from J, with 8 bases between. The V gene's germline CDR1 is MDHEN and CDR2 SYDVKM. The CDR3 is 13 amino acids. The CDR3, as DNA: TGTGCCAGCAGTTTAGAGACGATCTATGGCTACACCTTC. Translated: CASSLETIYGYTF.

There are a few counts of this clonotype. This sequence joins TRBV20-1 and TRBJ2-3; 12 positions agree with TRBD2. CDR1 and CDR2 from the germline V gene are DFQATT and SNEGSKA (reference sequence). V was pared by 4 bases and J by 0 bases, with 8 bases of the junction left unmatched. The CDR3 consists of 17 residues. The CDR3 loop reads CSAKPGLAGRSTDTQYF. In DNA, the CDR3 is TGCAGTGCTAAACCGGGACTAGCGGGCCGTAGCACAGATACGCAGTATTTT.

Note on this clonotype: Possible read error: a much larger clone is one base away. The gene calls are TRBV20-1 and TRBJ1-5; D is unclear. Trimming cost V 7 bases and J 2 bases, with 12 bases left between them. CDR3 length: 13 amino acids. CDR1 is DFQATT and CDR2 is SNEGSKA in the germline V gene (reference sequence). CDR3 nucleotide sequence: TGCAGTGTAGAATCGTTGGGCAATCAGCCCCAGCATTTT. Translating it yields CSVESLGNQPQHF.